One and the same sample provided the 16 T cell receptor beta chains below, sequenced in a study of blood T cell repertoires in COVID-19 (dated by TCRdb to about 2020). To prepare the library, the immunoSEQ multiplex PCR assay was applied. Here the immuneACCESS table is served through TCRdb, limited to in-frame sequences with V and J called. Missing clones are a known gap in these copies; in checked studies unresolved V genes cover under half, and the rest lacks a known reason. The sample table records 120,000 to 150,000 clones; approximately 91% of these occur just once. Of the sample, about 11% falls within the top ten clones. The sample consisted of peripheral blood. The receptors were sampled from a man aged 45-65 years with active or convalescent COVID-19.

The V and J genes are TRBV6-5 and TRBJ1-2, with 12 nucleotides matching TRBD1. Germline V gene sequence: CDR1 MNHEY, CDR2 SVGAGI. This CDR3 has 14 amino acids. V lost 4 bases and J lost 7; bases outside the gene matches: 4. CDR3 DNA sequence: TGTGCCAGCAGTTCGGGGACAGGGGGCTTTGGCTACACCTTC. Protein sequence: CASSSGTGGFGYTF.

V usage is TRBV27 and J usage is TRBJ2-2; the match to TRBD1 covers 8 bases. The CDR3 is 14 amino acids. Trimming at V came to 5 bases and at J to 4 bases, leaving 3 bases not matched to a gene. CDR1 and CDR2 (germline): MNHEY, SMNVEV (reference sequence). This CDR3 reads CASSRTGSTGELFF. Written as DNA, the CDR3 is TGTGCCAGCAGTCGGACAGGGTCCACCGGGGAGCTGTTTTTT.

This clone has only a few counts. J is TRBJ2-2 and V is TRBV30, with D maybe TRBD1 (6 bases). The CDR3 totals 13 residues. Germline assignment: CDR1 GTSNPN and CDR2 SVGIG (reference sequence). Trimming removed 1 base from V and 8 bases from J, with 11 bases in between. CDR3 bases: TGTGCCTGGAGTGCCACAGGGTGGGGGGAGCTGTTTTTT. Amino acid sequence: CAWSATGWGELFF.

The V call is TRBV12-3 or TRBV12-4, the J call TRBJ2-1, with D possibly TRBD1 on 6 matching bases. V lost 5 bases and J 8 bases, leaving 13 bases between the germline ends. This CDR3 contains 13 residues. CDR3 DNA sequence: TGTGCCAGCAGTCTACGACAGGTCCATGAGCAGTTCTTC. It yields the protein CASSLRQVHEQFF.

This clone was seen just once. V and J are TRBV24-1 and TRBJ2-5, with D maybe TRBD1 (6 bases). In germline, CDR1 is KGHDR, CDR2 SFDVKD. V gave up 4 bases and J gave up 3 bases, with 11 bases separating them. CDR3 length: 14 amino acids. Here the CDR3 reads CATSDGQIKETQYF. CDR3 coding DNA: TGTGCCACCAGTGACGGACAGATTAAAGAGACCCAGTACTTC.

CDR3 DNA sequence: TGTGCCAGCAGCAACGGACTAGCGCGACAAGAGACCCAGTACTTC. It codes for CASSNGLARQETQYF. The chain recombines TRBV6-2 or TRBV6-3 with TRBJ2-5; 9 nucleotides agree with TRBD2. CDR1 is MNHEY, CDR2 SVGEGT, per germline. Unmatched junction bases numbered 7, after V lost 6 bases and J lost 2 bases. This CDR3 has 15 amino acids.

This chain links TRBV10-3 with TRBJ2-2; maybe TRBD1 (6 bases). Trimming removed 6 bases from V and 2 bases from J, with 13 bases in between. This CDR3 region has 15 residues. Germline V CDR1 and CDR2: ENHRY, SYGVKD. The CDR3 protein is CAISTQGPNTGELFF. For the CDR3, the DNA is TGTGCCATCAGCACACAGGGCCCCAACACCGGGGAGCTGTTTTTT.

CDR3 protein: CASSLRQGGETQYF. The CDR3 DNA reads TGTGCCAGCAGCTTGCGGCAGGGCGGTGAGACCCAGTACTTC. The genes are TRBV7-9 and TRBJ2-5; TRBD1 might be the D (5 bases). Trimming removed 3 bases from V and 5 bases from J, with 13 bases in between. Germline loops: CDR1 SEHNR, CDR2 FQNEAQ (reference sequence). This CDR3 is built from 14 residues.

V is TRBV6-5 and J is TRBJ2-3; D not certain. CDR1 is MNHEY, CDR2 SVGAGI, per germline. This CDR3 contains 14 residues. V was shortened by 6 bases and J by 1 base, with 11 bases between the two germline ends. CDR3 region: CASRGRPRTDTQYF. The DNA for the CDR3 is TGTGCCAGCAGGGGCAGGCCCCGCACAGATACGCAGTATTTT.

V gene TRBV28 combines with J gene TRBJ1-2; the D is unclear. V shed 3 bases and J shed 5 bases, with 4 bases lying between them. Germline V CDR1 and CDR2: MDHEN, SYDVKM. This CDR3 contains 11 residues. CDR3 in amino acids: CASSFQYGYTF. The CDR3 DNA reads as TGTGCCAGCAGTTTCCAATATGGCTACACCTTC.

This chain connects TRBV6-5 to TRBJ2-7; TRBD1 might be the D (6 bases). The CDR3 runs to 15 residues. Per the germline V gene, CDR1 is MNHEY and CDR2 is SVGAGI. Trimming took off 2 bases at V and 5 bases at J, with 16 bases between the two ends. The CDR3 region is CASSYRWDTVNEQYF. The CDR3 nucleotides read TGTGCCAGCAGTTACCGCTGGGACACCGTCAACGAGCAGTACTTC.

This clone was recorded a few times. V usage is TRBV24-1 and J usage is TRBJ2-5; TRBD1 agrees at 7 bases. The CDR3 covers 13 residues. J was trimmed by 6 bases and V by 5 bases; bases with no gene match: 5. CDR1 is KGHDR and CDR2 is SFDVKD in the germline V gene. In DNA form, the CDR3 reads TGTGCCACCAGTGGGACAGGTCAAAAGACCCAGTACTTC. Translating gives CATSGTGQKTQYF.

The sample holds one count of this clone. Here the CDR3 DNA reads TGCGCCAGCAGCGTGGGGGACAGGGTATCAGGTGGCTACACCTTC. Its protein is CASSVGDRVSGGYTF. The chain carries TRBV5-1 and TRBJ1-2; TRBD1 matches 9 bases. V dropped 4 bases and J dropped 7; count of bases not matched to a gene: 11. The CDR3 extends over 15 amino acids. Germline CDR1 SGHRS, CDR2 YFSETQ. The whole variable domain, filled in from reference TRBV5-1 and TRBJ1-2, reads KAGVTQTPRYLIKTRGQQVTLSCSPISGHRSVSWYQQTPGQGLQFLFEYFSETQRNKGNFPGRFSGRQFSNSRSEMNVSTLELGDSALYLCASSVGDRVSGGYTFGSGTRLTVV.

The genes are TRBV5-6 and TRBJ2-7; 15 positions agree with TRBD2. J gave up 5 bases and V 2 bases, and 5 bases lay outside the gene matches. The CDR3 totals 16 residues. Per the germline V gene, CDR1 is SGHDT and CDR2 is YYEEEE. CDR3 nucleotide sequence: TGTGCCAGCAGCTTATGGACTAGCGGGAGGGCCAACGAGCAGTACTTC. Translation gives CASSLWTSGRANEQYF.

The V call is TRBV28, the J call TRBJ1-4; unclear D gene. V lost 2 bases to trimming and J lost 9 bases, with 10 bases between them. This CDR3 region has 13 residues. Germline V lookup: CDR1 MDHEN, CDR2 SYDVKM. CDR3 sequence reads: CASSLRGNQKLFF. CDR3 DNA: TGTGCCAGCAGTTTACGGGGTAACCAAAAACTGTTTTTT.

The count of this clone is one. The V and J genes are TRBV4-1 and TRBJ2-1, with 11 nucleotides matching TRBD2. V lost 1 base to trimming and J lost 6 bases; unmatched junction nucleotides: 5. There are 16 residues in the CDR3. Germline CDR1 reads MGHRA; CDR2 reads YSYEKL. The CDR3 sequence: CASSQGGSGRANEQFF. DNA for the CDR3: TGCGCCAGCAGCCAAGGGGGTAGCGGGAGGGCCAATGAGCAGTTCTTC.